Listed below are T cell receptor beta chains from one sample, sequenced in a study of blood T cell repertoires in COVID-19. Sequenced by immunoSEQ multiplex PCR; TCRdb stores in-frame clones only, minus some. The sample yields under 300,000 clones, about four fifths seen once. Sequencing was carried out using peripheral blood. Source of these receptors: a woman aged 45-65 years who had recovered from COVID-19. Each CDR3 is given with its conserved first and last residue. Fields, in order: J gene, CDR3 length, D gene, clone size, V gene, CDR3 protein, CDR3 DNA. The D gene is left open where the match is weak. Some rows have no size entry. The others give once, few or many, or a class for an expanded clone.

TRBJ2-2 15 TRBD1 once TRBV27 CASSSTGGIGGELFF TGTGCCAGCAGTTCGACAGGGGGCATTGGCGGGGAGCTGTTTTTT
TRBJ1-2 16 - - TRBV3-1/TRBV3-2 CASSQDGGAVNYGYTF TGTGCCAGCAGCCAAGATGGCGGGGCTGTTAACTATGGCTACACCTTC
TRBJ2-7 14 - - TRBV27 CASSSPQAVDEQYF TGTGCCAGCAGTTCTCCTCAGGCAGTCGACGAGCAGTACTTC
TRBJ2-5 15 - - TRBV7-6 CASSLAHSYQETQYF TGTGCCAGCAGCTTAGCGCACTCGTACCAAGAGACCCAGTACTTC
TRBJ2-1 13 - - TRBV7-3 CASSPSGRGEQFF TGTGCCAGCAGCCCTTCAGGTAGGGGAGAGCAGTTCTTC
TRBJ2-3 17 TRBD2 - TRBV28 CASGKVQRGGPGDTQYF TGTGCCAGCGGCAAGGTTCAGCGGGGGGGCCCAGGAGATACGCAGTATTTT
TRBJ1-6 15 - - TRBV9 CASSVGMARGSPLHF TGTGCCAGCAGCGTAGGCATGGCTAGGGGATCACCCCTCCACTTT
TRBJ1-1 14 - - TRBV19 CASSFLGANTEAFF TGTGCCAGTAGTTTTCTGGGGGCGAACACTGAAGCTTTCTTT
TRBJ2-1 15 TRBD1 - TRBV4-1 CASSQEDRGKDEQFF TGCGCCAGCAGCCAAGAGGACAGGGGAAAAGATGAGCAGTTCTTC
TRBJ2-1 14 - once TRBV30 CASRGQIFYNEQFF TGTGCCTCCCGAGGACAGATCTTCTACAATGAGCAGTTCTTC
TRBJ1-2 16 - - TRBV6-5 CASSYPGTLHFYGYTF TGTGCCAGCAGTTACCCCGGGACACTTCACTTCTATGGCTACACCTTC
TRBJ2-3 17 TRBD2 few TRBV5-1 CASSPSRSSGPTDTQYF TGCGCCAGCAGTCCTTCCCGTTCTAGCGGCCCCACAGATACGCAGTATTTT
TRBJ1-5 15 - - TRBV9 CASSLGHQTNQPQHF TGTGCCAGCAGCCTGGGACACCAAACTAATCAGCCCCAGCATTTT
TRBJ1-4 13 TRBD1 - TRBV27 CASSPGTGEKLFF TGTGCCAGCAGTCCCGGGACAGGGGAAAAACTGTTTTTT
TRBJ2-1 15 TRBD1 once TRBV28 CASSSVGQGRGEQFF TGTGCCAGCAGTTCGGTGGGACAGGGGCGCGGTGAGCAGTTCTTC
TRBJ1-5 16 - - TRBV10-3 CAISEGPQGKGQPQHF TGTGCCATCAGTGAGGGACCTCAGGGGAAGGGGCAGCCCCAGCATTTT
TRBJ1-4 15 - once TRBV28 CASSIMGRVREKLFF TGTGCCAGCAGTATTATGGGCAGGGTTCGGGAAAAACTGTTTTTT
TRBJ2-7 14 TRBD1 - TRBV7-2 CASSLDRQGYEQYF TGTGCCAGCAGCTTAGACCGACAGGGGTACGAGCAGTACTTC
TRBJ2-7 14 TRBD1 many TRBV24-1 CATSEPGTGDEQYF TGTGCCACCAGTGAACCCGGGACAGGGGACGAGCAGTACTTC
TRBJ2-3 19 TRBD2 - TRBV19 CASSIRLAGGLLITDTQYF TGTGCCAGTAGTATCCGGCTAGCGGGAGGTCTCCTAATCACAGATACGCAGTATTTT
TRBJ2-3 13 - - TRBV7-2 CATTSVSTDTQYF TGTGCCACCACGAGCGTATCCACAGATACGCAGTATTTT
TRBJ2-7 11 - - TRBV28 CASSKSGEQYF TGTGCCAGCTCCAAGAGCGGGGAGCAGTACTTC
TRBJ2-5 13 - - TRBV19 CASSTREEETQYF TGTGCCAGTAGTACCCGAGAAGAAGAGACCCAGTACTTC
TRBJ1-2 17 - - TRBV6-2/TRBV6-3 CASSYFRQSAINYGYTF TGTGCCAGCAGTTACTTCCGACAGTCAGCTATTAACTATGGCTACACCTTC
TRBJ2-1 15 - - TRBV27 CASSFWREVLNEQFF TGTGCCAGCAGTTTCTGGCGGGAAGTGTTAAATGAGCAGTTCTTC
TRBJ2-3 14 TRBD2 - TRBV27 CASNSGGLPGTQYF TGTGCCAGCAATAGCGGGGGCCTCCCAGGTACGCAGTATTTT
TRBJ2-1 14 - - TRBV5-5 CASSYAGQAGEQFF TGTGCCAGCAGCTACGCGGGGCAAGCAGGTGAGCAGTTCTTC
TRBJ1-3 16 TRBD1 - TRBV10-3 CAISDLGQSSGNTIYF TGTGCCATCAGTGACTTGGGACAGAGCTCTGGAAACACCATATATTTT
TRBJ1-1 14 - - TRBV28 CASSLFGGQTEAFF TGTGCCAGCAGTTTATTTGGGGGCCAAACTGAAGCTTTCTTT
TRBJ2-3 16 - - TRBV5-4 CASSSPKEVNTDTQYF TGTGCCAGCAGCTCTCCTAAGGAGGTCAACACAGATACGCAGTATTTT
TRBJ2-1 14 TRBD2 - TRBV6-5 CASSSTSGSNEQFF TGTGCCAGCAGTTCTACTAGCGGGAGTAATGAGCAGTTCTTC
TRBJ2-1 14 TRBD1 few TRBV5-1 CASSLGQGGNEQFF TGCGCCAGCAGCTTGGGACAGGGGGGCAATGAGCAGTTCTTC
TRBJ2-7 16 TRBD1 - TRBV4-1 CASSQDRGQGAKEQYF TGCGCCAGCAGCCAAGATCGGGGACAGGGGGCTAAGGAGCAGTACTTC
TRBJ1-4 14 TRBD1 - TRBV6-5 CASSTGATNEKLFF TGTGCCAGCAGCACAGGGGCAACTAATGAAAAACTGTTTTTT
TRBJ2-2 14 - many TRBV30 CAWKSQANTGELFF TGTGCCTGGAAAAGTCAGGCGAACACCGGGGAGCTGTTTTTT
TRBJ2-7 11 - - TRBV12-3/TRBV12-4 CASSILYEQYF TGTGCCAGCAGTATTCTGTACGAGCAGTACTTC
TRBJ1-3 15 TRBD1 - TRBV27 CASRSTGGSGNTIYF TGTGCCAGCAGAAGCACAGGGGGCTCAGGAAACACCATATATTTT
TRBJ1-2 12 - - TRBV7-2 CASSSSSYGYTF TGTGCCAGCAGCTCATCATCCTATGGCTACACCTTC
TRBJ1-1 15 - - TRBV19 CASSKIGTNGGEAFF TGTGCCAGTAGTAAAATCGGGACTAACGGGGGTGAAGCTTTCTTT
TRBJ1-1 13 - few TRBV10-1 CASSVRRNTEAFF TGCGCCAGCAGTGTAAGGAGGAACACTGAAGCTTTCTTT
TRBJ1-2 17 - once TRBV28 CASSRPLIGTTNYGYTF TGTGCCAGCAGTCGCCCATTGATCGGGACAACTAACTATGGCTACACCTTC
TRBJ2-1 15 TRBD1 - TRBV6-1 CASQRGQGTFNEQFF TGTGCCAGCCAAAGAGGACAGGGGACTTTCAATGAGCAGTTCTTC
TRBJ2-2 18 - - TRBV18 CASSPRNRVPTDTGELFF TGTGCCAGCTCGCCACGAAACAGGGTCCCAACGGACACCGGGGAGCTGTTTTTT
TRBJ2-7 15 TRBD1 - TRBV7-9 CASSSRTGEFGEQYF TGTGCCAGCAGCTCTAGGACAGGGGAGTTTGGCGAGCAGTACTTC
TRBJ1-1 14 - - TRBV5-1 CASSPGELNTEAFF TGCGCCAGCAGCCCAGGGGAACTGAACACTGAAGCTTTCTTT
TRBJ1-5 15 - - TRBV21-1 CASSQGTGRNQPQHF TGTGCCAGCAGCCAGGGGACAGGGCGCAATCAGCCCCAGCATTTT
TRBJ2-1 15 - - TRBV5-1 CARTPGTSNWHEQFF TGCGCCAGAACCCCCGGGACAAGTAACTGGCATGAGCAGTTCTTC
TRBJ1-4 16 TRBD1 - TRBV3-1/TRBV3-2 CASSQDETGDNEKLFF TGTGCCAGCAGCCAAGATGAGACAGGGGATAATGAAAAACTGTTTTTT
TRBJ2-3 18 TRBD2 - TRBV5-4 CASSTGTRMGWGADTQYF TGTGCCAGCAGCACCGGGACTAGGATGGGCTGGGGGGCAGATACGCAGTATTTT
TRBJ1-1 14 TRBD1 - TRBV9 CASSLGTGGTEAFF TGTGCCAGCAGCCTCGGGACAGGGGGCACTGAAGCTTTCTTT
TRBJ1-5 15 TRBD1 - TRBV5-6 CASSLQQGDGQPQHF TGTGCCAGCAGTCTGCAGCAGGGGGATGGTCAGCCCCAGCATTTT
TRBJ1-5 15 TRBD1 once TRBV19 CASSIVTGGRQPQHF TGTGCCAGTAGTATAGTAACAGGGGGTCGGCAGCCCCAGCATTTT